What follows is one T cell receptor beta chain and its context. This sample is part of a study of blood T cell repertoires in COVID-19. Clones were sequenced by immunoSEQ multiplex PCR, and TCRdb holds only the in-frame ones, with some missing. The sample lists around 230,000 clones, approximately 85% occurring once. This clonotype was obtained from a man aged 50-59 years with COVID-19, enrolled during active disease. Sequencing used peripheral blood.

The CDR3 loop is CASSQGFHSGSTGELFF. The CDR3 coding sequence is TGTGCCAGCAGCCAAGGCTTTCATAGCGGGTCAACCGGGGAGCTGTTTTTT. The gene calls are TRBV3-1 (or the pseudogene TRBV3-2) and TRBJ2-2, with 7 bases matching TRBD2. CDR3 size: 17 residues. Germline assignment: CDR1 LGHDT and CDR2 YNNKEL (reference sequence). V shed 1 base, J shed 5 bases, and the junction held 10 bases outside the gene matches.